The 5 T cell receptor beta chains reported below all come from one sample, sequenced in a study of Ad26.COV2.S vaccination and SARS-CoV-2 variants. TCRdb keeps only in-frame clones here, not all; method: immunoSEQ multiplex PCR. The top ten hold roughly 3.9% of the sample, which has 400,000 to 450,000 clones, roughly 88% seen once. The treatment denotes: roughly 20 received Ad26.COV2.S at low or high dose, single or two shots; about 5 received placebo; per-sample allocation not given. It was on day 63 after the first vaccine or placebo injection that samples were taken. The sample here was peripheral blood, taken in a trial of Ad26.COV2.S vaccine versus placebo. These receptors all stem from a person between 18 and 65 years old who received the Ad26.COV2.S COVID-19 vaccine or a placebo.

The chain has TRBV19 and TRBJ1-5; TRBD1 aligns across 7 bases. V lost 6 bases, J lost 5 bases, and 10 bases stayed unmatched. This CDR3 region has 15 residues. Germline-derived CDR1 and CDR2 are LNHDA and SQIVND (reference sequence). The CDR3 DNA sequence: TGTGCCAGTAGCCTACAGACAGGGACTTATCAGCCCCAGCATTTT. Its translation: CASSLQTGTYQPQHF.

The chain couples TRBV10-3 to TRBJ2-3, with D possibly matching TRBD2 (5 bases). CDR3 length: 14 amino acids. Germline-derived CDR1 and CDR2 are ENHRY and SYGVKD. V lost 2 bases to trimming and J lost 4 bases, with 10 bases between them. The CDR3 is CAISERASPDTQYF. The CDR3, as DNA: TGTGCCATCAGTGAGAGGGCTAGCCCAGATACGCAGTATTTT.

The genes are TRBV27 and TRBJ1-3; 8 bases match TRBD1. This CDR3 region has 14 residues. CDR1 is MNHEY, CDR2 SMNVEV, per germline (reference sequence). Unmatched junction bases numbered 7, after V lost 5 bases and J lost 7 bases. CDR3 amino acids: CASSPRTGRNTIYF. The CDR3 DNA sequence: TGTGCCAGCAGTCCGCGGACAGGGAGGAACACCATATATTTT.

The chain couples TRBV5-1 to TRBJ1-2; D may be TRBD1 (5 bases). In germline, CDR1 is SGHRS, CDR2 YFSETQ. The CDR3 length is 17 residues. The germline V and J ends were trimmed by 4 bases and 1 base, with 20 bases remaining between them. CDR3 loop: CASSHQTGRSYNYGYTF. The CDR3 nucleotides are TGCGCCAGCAGCCACCAAACGGGGCGCAGTTATAACTATGGCTACACCTTC.

The rearrangement uses TRBV10-3 and TRBJ1-2; the D gene is possibly TRBD1 (5 bases). In germline, CDR1 is ENHRY, CDR2 SYGVKD. With 10 bases removed from V and 0 bases from J, the gap between germline ends came to 15 bases. This CDR3 region has 14 residues. CDR3 amino acids: CASNGGDPNYGYTF. The CDR3 DNA sequence: TGTGCCAGCAATGGGGGAGACCCTAACTATGGCTACACCTTC.